These T cell receptor beta chains were read from a single sample in a study of identifying expanded T cells in peripheral blood. The method was immunoSEQ multiplex PCR; TCRdb's version includes in-frame clones alone and lacks a portion of them. The sample holds around 85,000 clones, around 89% seen once. Specimen: blood. The source of these receptors is a person aged 18 to 75 in good health. The CDR3 runs from the conserved cysteine through the conserved F or W. Each record gives: D gene, V gene, J gene, CDR3 length, clone size, CDR3 DNA, CDR3 protein. A D gene is named only where the DNA matches it firmly. Clone size appears in some rows only: once, few, many, or a class for an expanded clone.

TRBD1	TRBV5-4	TRBJ2-7	14	.	TGTGCCAGCAGCTTGGGCAGGGGGCCCTACGAGCAGTACTTC	CASSLGRGPYEQYF
TRBD1	TRBV4-3	TRBJ2-2	19	once	TGCGCCAGCAGCCAAGAACCCTATTTGACAGGGGGCCGCACCGGGGAGCTGTTTTTT	CASSQEPYLTGGRTGELFF
.	TRBV9	TRBJ1-1	15	.	TGTGCCAGCAGCGTAGGAAGCCTCGTAAACACTGAAGCTTTCTTT	CASSVGSLVNTEAFF
.	TRBV9	TRBJ2-3	15	.	TGTGCCAGCAGCGCCGGGCCAGGGGGCACAGATACGCAGTATTTT	CASSAGPGGTDTQYF
.	TRBV7-3	TRBJ2-3	15	.	TGTGCCAGCAGCTTAGCCACAGACGGTGGAGATACGCAGTATTTT	CASSLATDGGDTQYF
TRBD1	TRBV4-3	TRBJ2-7	15	.	TGCGCCAGCAGTGAAAATCCGGGACAGGGGGGCGAGCAGTACTTC	CASSENPGQGGEQYF
TRBD2	TRBV6-5	TRBJ2-7	15	.	TGTGCCAGCAGTTACTCGACTAGCGGTGCCTACGAGCAGTACTTC	CASSYSTSGAYEQYF
.	TRBV5-1	TRBJ2-1	13	.	TGCGCCAGCAGCTCCCAGGTGAGCAATGAGCAGTTCTTC	CASSSQVSNEQFF
TRBD2	TRBV7-2	TRBJ2-1	15	.	TGTGCCAGCAGCTTCGGGGCGGGGGGCTACAATGAGCAGTTCTTC	CASSFGAGGYNEQFF
.	TRBV4-3	TRBJ2-3	15	once	TGCGCCAGCAGCCAAGATCAGGGTCAGGGAGATACGCAGTATTTT	CASSQDQGQGDTQYF
.	TRBV5-1	TRBJ1-6	15	.	TGCGCCAGCAGCGAGGCAGTTCAATTCAATTCACCCCTCCACTTT	CASSEAVQFNSPLHF
.	TRBV5-6	TRBJ1-4	13	.	TGTGCCAGCAGCTTGGCCAATGGGGAAAAACTGTTTTTT	CASSLANGEKLFF
.	TRBV4-3	TRBJ2-3	16	.	TGCGCCAGCAGCCAAGATCAGCATCGGGGCACAGATACGCAGTATTTT	CASSQDQHRGTDTQYF
.	TRBV9	TRBJ1-2	12	.	TGTGCCAGCAGCATTGACACCTATGGCTACACCTTC	CASSIDTYGYTF
TRBD1	TRBV4-3	TRBJ1-2	16	.	TGCGCCAGCAGCCAAGATTACGGACAGGGGGCGCGGGGCTACACCTTC	CASSQDYGQGARGYTF
.	TRBV9	TRBJ2-1	12	.	TGTGCCAGCAGCCCCAATAATGGCGAGCAGTTCTTC	CASSPNNGEQFF
TRBD1	TRBV18	TRBJ1-3	16	.	TGTGCCAGCTCACTCGGACAGGGCGCCTCTGGAAACACCATATATTTT	CASSLGQGASGNTIYF
.	TRBV20-1	TRBJ2-3	9	.	TGCAGGCGAGGGGATACGCAGTATTTT	CRRGDTQYF
.	TRBV6-6	TRBJ2-1	12	.	TGTGCCAGCAGTTATAACAGGGTTGAGCAGTTCTTC	CASSYNRVEQFF
TRBD2	TRBV7-9	TRBJ2-3	14	.	TGTGCCAGCAGTTTTAGCGGGAGTACAGATACGCAGTATTTT	CASSFSGSTDTQYF
.	TRBV7-2	TRBJ2-2	13	.	TGTGCCAGCCCCCGGACCGACACCGGGGAGCTGTTTTTT	CASPRTDTGELFF
.	TRBV7-3	TRBJ1-1	13	.	TGTGCCAGCAGCCTCAGGATGGGGACTGAAGCTTTCTTT	CASSLRMGTEAFF
.	TRBV6-5	TRBJ2-5	15	.	TGTGCCAGCAGTATTCGGTCGCACCCCGGGGAGACCCAGTACTTC	CASSIRSHPGETQYF
.	TRBV10-1	TRBJ2-3	13	.	TGCGCCAGCAGTGTTTTGCGGACAGATACGCAGTATTTT	CASSVLRTDTQYF
.	TRBV28	TRBJ2-4	12	once	TGTGCCAGCAGTTTAACCGGCAACATTCAGTACTTC	CASSLTGNIQYF
TRBD2	TRBV18	TRBJ2-1	19	.	TGTGCCAGCTCACCCGCCGGGACTAGCGGGAGGGGCTCCTACAATGAGCAGTTCTTC	CASSPAGTSGRGSYNEQFF
.	TRBV6-1	TRBJ2-2	13	.	TGTGCCAGCAGAGGCCCAGGGGCCGGGGAGCTGTTTTTT	CASRGPGAGELFF
.	TRBV28	TRBJ1-2	15	.	TGTGCCAGCAGTCCCCCTCATGGCCAGGGCTATGGCTACACCTTC	CASSPPHGQGYGYTF
TRBD1	TRBV11-3	TRBJ2-3	15	.	TGTGCCAGCGGCAAGGGGCAGGGGGCCGTAGATACGCAGTATTTT	CASGKGQGAVDTQYF
.	TRBV19	TRBJ1-4	11	.	TGTGCCAGTAGTATCATCGGAAAACTGTTTTTT	CASSIIGKLFF
.	TRBV28	TRBJ2-7	10	few	TGTGCCGCCGGGGATCACGAGCAGTACTTC	CAAGDHEQYF
.	TRBV7-6	TRBJ2-3	13	.	TGTGCCAGCAGCTTAGGAGGGTCAGATACGCAGTATTTT	CASSLGGSDTQYF
.	TRBV6-6	TRBJ2-2	15	.	TGTGCCAGCAGACGACCTACGGGGGACACCGGGGAGCTGTTTTTT	CASRRPTGDTGELFF
TRBD2	TRBV7-3	TRBJ2-1	17	.	TGTGCCAGCAGCTTAACCACGGGGACTAGCGGGAGGGCTGAGCAGTTCTTC	CASSLTTGTSGRAEQFF
.	TRBV7-9	TRBJ2-2	15	.	TGTGCCAGCAGCTCCACCGGGCTAAACACCGGGGAGCTGTTTTTT	CASSSTGLNTGELFF
.	TRBV5-6	TRBJ2-2	14	.	TGTGCCAGCAGCTTGGGACAGTCCACCGGGGAGCTGTTTTTT	CASSLGQSTGELFF
.	TRBV9	TRBJ1-1	14	.	TGTGCCAGCAGCGCGGACACTGGGAACACTGAAGCTTTCTTT	CASSADTGNTEAFF
.	TRBV30	TRBJ1-2	11	.	TGTGCCTGGACGTCCTTCTATGGCTACACCTTC	CAWTSFYGYTF
.	TRBV7-8	TRBJ2-7	11	.	TGTGCCAGCAGCATCACTAGGGAGCAGTACTTC	CASSITREQYF
.	TRBV4-1	TRBJ2-7	14	.	TGCGCCAGCAGCCAAGTATCAGGGCCCACCGAGCAGTACTTC	CASSQVSGPTEQYF
.	TRBV13	TRBJ1-1	16	.	TGTGCCAGCAGCTTTTCCGTCAGGGGCTGGAACACTGAAGCTTTCTTT	CASSFSVRGWNTEAFF
TRBD1	TRBV28	TRBJ2-7	14	.	TGTGCCAGCAGTTTATACAGGGGGCCCTACGAGCAGTACTTC	CASSLYRGPYEQYF
.	TRBV7-2	TRBJ1-4	18	.	TGTGCCAGCAGCTTAGCGCTCCATATGGGTCCGACGGGGGAAAAACTGTTTTTT	CASSLALHMGPTGEKLFF
.	TRBV30	TRBJ2-3	13	.	TGTGCCTGGAGTAGCCCACCTTTGGATACGCAGTATTTT	CAWSSPPLDTQYF
.	TRBV4-3	TRBJ2-7	16	.	TGCGCCAGCAGCCAAGATTGGGGTGCTAGCTCCTACGAGCAGTACTTC	CASSQDWGASSYEQYF
.	TRBV6-5	TRBJ2-7	10	.	TGTGCTCTGGGAGGCTACGAGCAGTACTTC	CALGGYEQYF
TRBD2	TRBV4-2	TRBJ2-1	18	.	TGTGCCAGCAGCCAAGACCGGCTAGCGGGAGGCTCCCCAAATGAGCAGTTCTTC	CASSQDRLAGGSPNEQFF
TRBD1	TRBV14	TRBJ1-2	13	few	TGTGCCAGCAGCCGGGACAGGTTCACCAGCTACACCTTC	CASSRDRFTSYTF
.	TRBV18	TRBJ2-7	13	.	TGTGCCAGCTCACCCGCAGAGACCTACGAGCAGTACTTC	CASSPAETYEQYF
TRBD2	TRBV5-4	TRBJ2-7	15	few	TGTGCCAGCAGCTTGTCTAGCGGGGGGCCCTACGAGCAGTACTTC	CASSLSSGGPYEQYF
.	TRBV28	TRBJ1-2	14	.	TGTGCCAGCAGCCAACGGCAGGGTAGATCGGGCTACACCTTC	CASSQRQGRSGYTF
TRBD2	TRBV5-5	TRBJ2-1	16	.	TGTGCCAGCAGCGGCACCGGGACTAGCCTTACCAATGAGCAGTTCTTC	CASSGTGTSLTNEQFF
TRBD1	TRBV10-3	TRBJ1-1	13	.	TGTGCCATCCGACGAGTGGGACAGGGTGAAGCTTTCTTT	CAIRRVGQGEAFF
.	TRBV21-1	TRBJ1-5	19	.	TGTGCCAGCAGCAAAGCGCTTGAAGGAGGGGGATCAAGCAATCAGCCCCAGCATTTT	CASSKALEGGGSSNQPQHF
TRBD2	TRBV10-3	TRBJ2-1	16	.	TGTGCCATCAGTGGGACTAGCGGGGAAAACTACAATGAGCAGTTCTTC	CAISGTSGENYNEQFF